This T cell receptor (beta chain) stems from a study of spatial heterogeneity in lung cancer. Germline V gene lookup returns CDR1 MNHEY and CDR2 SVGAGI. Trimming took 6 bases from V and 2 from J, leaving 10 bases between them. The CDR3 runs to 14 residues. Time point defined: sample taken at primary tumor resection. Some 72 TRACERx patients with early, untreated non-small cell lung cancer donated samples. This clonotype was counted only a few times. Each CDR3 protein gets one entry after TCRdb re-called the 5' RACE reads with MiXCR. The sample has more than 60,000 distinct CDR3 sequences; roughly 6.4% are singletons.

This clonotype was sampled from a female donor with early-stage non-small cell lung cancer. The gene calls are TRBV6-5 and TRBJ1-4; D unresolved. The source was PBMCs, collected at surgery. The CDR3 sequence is CASRSTYTNEKLFF. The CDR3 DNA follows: TGTGCCAGCAGGTCAACGTACACTAATGAAAAACTGTTTTTT.